Each of the 23 T cell receptor beta chains below was sequenced from the same sample in a study of blood T cell repertoires in COVID-19. The method was immunoSEQ multiplex PCR; TCRdb's version includes in-frame clones alone and lacks a portion of them. The table includes more than 50,000 clones, 90% detected once. The material sequenced was peripheral blood. These receptors originate from a man older than 75 with acute or convalescent COVID-19.

This clone was detected only once. The gene calls are TRBV10-2 and TRBJ1-5, with 8 nucleotides matching TRBD1. Unmatched junction bases numbered 0, after V lost 0 bases and J lost 2 bases. This CDR3 spans 15 amino acids. Germline assignment: CDR1 WSHSY and CDR2 SAAADI. This CDR3 is CASSESDRGNQPQHF. In DNA form, the CDR3 reads TGCGCCAGCAGTGAGTCGGACAGGGGCAATCAGCCCCAGCATTTT.

The chain joins TRBV2 to TRBJ1-1; D is unresolved. The V gene's germline CDR1 is SNHLY and CDR2 FYNNEI. V lost 7 bases and J lost 5, with 20 bases in between. This CDR3 has 15 residues. Written as DNA, the CDR3 is TGTGCCAGCAAGTTTTACGGAGGTGCTGGGACTGAAGCTTTCTTT. Its translation is CASKFYGGAGTEAFF. The variable domain in full, completed from reference TRBV2 and TRBJ1-1, reads EPEVTQTPSHQVTQMGQEVILRCVPISNHLYFYWYRQILGQKVEFLVSFYNNEISEKSEIFDDQFSVERPDGSNFTLKIRSTKLEDSAMYFCASKFYGGAGTEAFFGQGTRLTVV.

The gene calls are TRBV6-5 and TRBJ2-2, with 8 nucleotides matching TRBD1. CDR3 size: 15 residues. V lost 4 bases and J lost 4; bases outside the gene matches: 5. Germline lookup yields CDR1 MNHEY and CDR2 SVGAGI. The CDR3 DNA sequence: TGTGCCAGCAGTTTCAGACAGGGGTCCACCGGGGAGCTGTTTTTT. Its translation is CASSFRQGSTGELFF.

The chain's CDR3 is CAWGRGTGDGYTF. The CDR3 nucleotides are TGTGCCTGGGGGAGAGGTACAGGGGATGGCTACACCTTC. The chain couples TRBV30 to TRBJ1-2; 7 nucleotides align to TRBD1. Germline-derived CDR1 and CDR2 are GTSNPN and SVGIG (reference sequence). The CDR3 spans 13 residues. The junction had 9 bases not matched to a gene; V was cut back by 5 bases and J by 6 bases. Supplemented by reference TRBV30 and TRBJ1-2, the full variable domain reads SQTIHQWPATLVQPVGSPLSLECTVEGTSNPNLYWYRQAAGRGLQLLFYSVGIGQISSEVPQNLSASRPQDRQFILSSKKLLLSDSGFYLCAWGRGTGDGYTFGSGTRLTVV.

The chain couples TRBV2 to TRBJ1-6; 7 bases align to TRBD1. Germline trimming cut 6 bases from V and 7 bases from J; bases unmatched to any gene: 6. The CDR3 spans 14 residues. CDR1 SNHLY and CDR2 FYNNEI come from the germline V gene. CDR3 coding DNA: TGTGCCAGCAGGGCCGGGACAGAGAATTCACCCCTCCACTTT. It translates to CASRAGTENSPLHF.

This rearrangement joins TRBV3-1 (or the pseudogene TRBV3-2) to TRBJ1-2; 7 nucleotides align to TRBD1. CDR3 length: 13 amino acids. Germline V gives CDR1 LGHDT, CDR2 YNNKEL (reference sequence). Trimming at V came to 2 bases and at J to 8 bases, leaving 5 bases not matched to a gene. CDR3 sequence reads: CASSQNRGGGYTF. The CDR3 DNA is TGTGCCAGCAGCCAAAACAGGGGAGGCGGCTACACCTTC.

The chain combines TRBV5-1 with TRBJ2-7; D gene ambiguous. This CDR3 has 15 amino acids. Germline CDR1 SGHRS, CDR2 YFSETQ. V was pared by 0 bases and J by 2 bases, with 12 bases between. As DNA, the CDR3 is TGCGCCAGCAGCTTGGGCGGTACACCTCCCTACGAGCAGTACTTC. This translates into CASSLGGTPPYEQYF.

This rearrangement joins TRBV12-5 to TRBJ1-1; 7 bases align to TRBD1. The CDR3 sequence is 16 residues long. The germline gives CDR1 LGHNT, CDR2 FRNRAP. V was clipped by 7 bases and J by 4 bases; unmatched bases: 15. The CDR3 sequence: CASAQGGQLRGTEAFF. The CDR3 DNA reads as TGTGCTAGTGCCCAAGGGGGACAGCTAAGGGGCACTGAAGCTTTCTTT.

The chain couples TRBV6-5 to TRBJ1-2; weak D call: TRBD1 (5 bases). This CDR3 is 14 amino acids long. V gave up 0 bases and J gave up 8 bases, with 13 bases separating them. Germline loops: CDR1 MNHEY, CDR2 SVGAGI. This CDR3 reads CASSYSLGLGGYTF. CDR3 nucleotide sequence: TGTGCCAGCAGTTACTCGTTGGGGCTGGGAGGCTACACCTTC.

The J gene is TRBJ1-2, the V gene TRBV18, with TRBD1 matching over 8 bases. J was trimmed by 3 bases and V by 6 bases; bases with no gene match: 3. Germline CDR1 KGHSH, CDR2 LQKENI. This CDR3 has 13 amino acids. CDR3 DNA: TGTGCCAGCTCCTTGGACAGGGACTATGGCTACACCTTC. Translation gives CASSLDRDYGYTF.

V gene TRBV6-5 combines with J gene TRBJ2-3; 9 bases are a match to TRBD2. The junction had 4 bases not matched to a gene; V was cut back by 6 bases and J by 0 bases. The CDR3 extends over 15 amino acids. Per germline, CDR1 MNHEY and CDR2 SVGAGI. DNA of the CDR3: TGTGCCAGCAGACCTAGCGGGGCTAGCACAGATACGCAGTATTTT. Translated, it gives CASRPSGASTDTQYF.

This chain connects TRBV5-4 to TRBJ2-7, with 9 positions matching TRBD1. The CDR3 sequence is 14 residues long. The junction had 7 bases not matched to a gene; V was cut back by 5 bases and J by 4 bases. Looked up from germline, CDR1 is SGHNT and CDR2 is YYREEE (reference sequence). CDR3 DNA: TGTGCCAGCAGTTCCGGGACAGGGCGTTACGAGCAGTACTTC. Amino acids: CASSSGTGRYEQYF.

The chain is built from TRBV18 and TRBJ2-1, with a weak D call TRBD2 (5 bases). Germline loops: CDR1 KGHSH, CDR2 LQKENI. The CDR3 sequence is 16 residues long. Trimming took off 3 bases at V and 5 bases at J, with 17 bases between the two ends. CDR3 sequence reads: CASSPTVPLGDNEQFF. The DNA of the CDR3 is TGTGCCAGCTCACCGACGGTCCCACTAGGAGACAATGAGCAGTTCTTC.

This clone has just a few counts. The chain couples TRBV30 to TRBJ1-5; 7 positions match TRBD1. The trim removed 4 bases at V and 5 bases at J, leaving 8 bases unmatched. The CDR3 extends over 14 amino acids. Germline CDR1 GTSNPN, CDR2 SVGIG (reference sequence). The CDR3 is CAWTEGALDQPQHF. CDR3 nucleotide sequence: TGTGCCTGGACTGAGGGGGCCCTCGATCAGCCCCAGCATTTT.

The chain employs TRBV3-1 (or the pseudogene TRBV3-2) and TRBJ2-1, with TRBD2 matching over 10 bases. This CDR3 region has 16 residues. J was trimmed by 7 bases and V by 7 bases; bases with no gene match: 13. Looked up from germline, CDR1 is LGHDT and CDR2 is YNNKEL (reference sequence). For the CDR3, the DNA is TGTGCCAGCATACTGAGTAGCGGGGGGCCAGGTAATGAGCAGTTCTTC. Its translation is CASILSSGGPGNEQFF.

In this sample, this clone turned up a few times. V and J are TRBV20-1 and TRBJ1-5; no reliable D call. Trimming took 6 bases from V and 3 from J, leaving 12 bases between them. The CDR3 contains 13 residues. Germline CDR1 DFQATT, CDR2 SNEGSKA (reference sequence). Here the CDR3 reads CSASASTNQPQHF. CDR3 coding DNA: TGCAGTGCAAGTGCTAGTACCAATCAGCCCCAGCATTTT.

The chain couples TRBV10-1 to TRBJ1-2; no clear D gene. The CDR3 is 14 amino acids. The germline CDR1 and CDR2 sequences are WNHNN and SYGVQD (reference sequence). The germline V and J ends were trimmed by 7 bases and 8 bases, with 20 bases remaining between them. CDR3 in amino acids: CASNSCILVLGYTF. The CDR3, as DNA: TGCGCCAGCAATTCCTGCATTCTAGTGTTGGGCTACACCTTC.

The rearrangement links TRBV10-3 to TRBJ2-2, with D perhaps matching TRBD1 (5 bases). CDR1 and CDR2 from the germline V gene are ENHRY and SYGVKD. There are 16 residues in the CDR3. V shed 0 bases and J shed 4 bases, with 12 bases lying between them. The CDR3 here is CAISESGQGITGELFF. DNA of the CDR3: TGTGCCATCAGTGAGTCGGGGCAGGGAATCACCGGGGAGCTGTTTTTT.

The chain joins TRBV6-5 to TRBJ1-6; 7 nucleotides agree with TRBD1. V gave up 7 bases and J gave up 3 bases; unmatched junction bases: 6. In germline, CDR1 is MNHEY, CDR2 SVGAGI. The CDR3 runs to 15 residues. The CDR3 DNA sequence: TGTGCCAGCATGATGGACAGGCGCTATAATTCACCCCTCCACTTT. This encodes CASMMDRRYNSPLHF.

The chain joins TRBV5-1 to TRBJ2-3, with 8 bases identical to TRBD2. The trim removed 4 bases at V and 2 bases at J, leaving 9 bases unmatched. CDR1 SGHRS and CDR2 YFSETQ come from the germline V gene. The length of the CDR3 is 16 residues. The CDR3 sequence is CASSREGRGVTDTQYF. The CDR3 nucleotides are TGCGCCAGCAGCCGGGAGGGGCGGGGCGTCACAGATACGCAGTATTTT.

This clone was observed once. The DNA is left out, because the CDR3 cannot be placed on it with certainty; the CDR3 is given as TCRdb lists it. CDR3 sequence: CASSTSGLGYTF. V gene TRBV28 combines with J gene TRBJ1-2. The germline CDR1 and CDR2 sequences are MDHEN and SYDVKM. 12 amino acids form the CDR3, both terminal residues included.

V gene TRBV14 combines with J gene TRBJ1-6; D ambiguous. CDR1 SGHDN and CDR2 FVKESK come from the germline V gene. The CDR3 spans 16 residues. V was clipped by 1 base and J by 3 bases, with 10 bases between them. CDR3 region: CASSQGGILYNSPLHF. CDR3 nucleotides: TGTGCCAGCAGCCAAGGAGGGATCCTCTATAATTCACCCCTCCACTTT.

V gene TRBV12-3 or TRBV12-4 combines with J gene TRBJ1-5; 7 bases map to TRBD1. The CDR3 is made up of 13 amino acids. V was pared by 5 bases and J by 7 bases, with 5 bases of the junction left unmatched. The CDR3, as DNA: TGTGCCAGCAGTCGACAGGGAGGACAGCCCCAGCATTTT. Its translation: CASSRQGGQPQHF.